Presented here are 12 T cell receptor beta chains from one specimen sequenced in a study of identical twins. TCRdb fed the 5' RACE reads into MiXCR, producing one record per CDR3 protein. The data contain some 300,000 distinct CDR3 sequences, roughly an eighth of them seen just once; the ten biggest clones take up around 6.9%. These data also formed part of another study, on yellow fever vaccine responses in identical twins.

The sample taken for sequencing was CD8+ T cells sorted from blood. Receptors originate from a woman aged 18-29 years in good health.

The V call is TRBV12-3 or TRBV12-4, the J call TRBJ2-7, with D perhaps TRBD2 (7 bases). The CDR3 covers 13 residues. The V end was cut by 8 bases, the J end by 2 bases, with 13 bases between. The CDR3 nucleotides read TGTGCCAGCGGGGGCGGGAGTGCCTACGAGCAGTACTTC. Its protein is CASGGGSAYEQYF.

This clonotype was counted only a few times. This chain joins TRBV27 and TRBJ1-5; a possible D gene is TRBD1 (5 bases). This CDR3 contains 13 residues. Germline V gene data show CDR1 as MNHEY and CDR2 as SMNVEV (reference sequence). V gave up 8 bases and J gave up 3 bases, with 11 bases separating them. CDR3 protein: CASAWGFNQPQHF. In nucleotides, the CDR3 is TGTGCCAGCGCCTGGGGGTTCAATCAGCCCCAGCATTTT.

This clonotype was seen more than once but under ten times. The V and J genes are TRBV5-5 and TRBJ2-7; 11 bases are a match to TRBD2. Germline trimming cut 4 bases from V and 0 bases from J; bases unmatched to any gene: 6. Looked up from germline, CDR1 is SGHKS and CDR2 is YYEKEE (reference sequence). There are 16 residues in the CDR3. The chain's CDR3 is CASSLRLAGSSYEQYF. CDR3 nucleotide sequence: TGTGCCAGCAGCCTCCGACTAGCGGGAAGCTCCTACGAGCAGTACTTC.

The V call is TRBV7-8, the J call TRBJ2-5; D perhaps matches TRBD1 (5 bases). V shed 5 bases and J shed 3 bases, with 10 bases lying between them. This CDR3 comprises 13 residues. Germline lookup yields CDR1 SGHVS and CDR2 FQNEAQ. The CDR3 nucleotides read TGTGCCAGCAGCCCTGACAGCGAAGAGACCCAGTACTTC. Encoded protein: CASSPDSEETQYF.

V and J are TRBV12-3 or TRBV12-4 and TRBJ2-1; D gene ambiguous. V lost 1 base and J 10 bases, leaving 8 bases between the germline ends. The CDR3 extends over 12 amino acids. This CDR3 reads CASSLVLGEQFF. The CDR3 nucleotides read TGTGCCAGCAGTTTAGTCCTTGGGGAGCAGTTCTTC.

The V call is TRBV27, the J call TRBJ2-7, with 7 nucleotides matching TRBD1. This CDR3 is built from 14 residues. CDR1 is MNHEY, CDR2 SMNVEV, per germline (reference sequence). Trimming cost V 7 bases and J 0 bases; bases outside gene matches: 6. The CDR3 protein is CASTSGQVSYEQYF. The CDR3 bases are TGTGCCAGCACCTCAGGACAGGTCTCCTACGAGCAGTACTTC.

This clonotype was picked up a small number of times. The DNA for the CDR3 is TGTGCCAGCGGGACAGGAGAATACAATGAGCAGTTCTTC. Amino acid sequence: CASGTGEYNEQFF. The chain couples TRBV19 to TRBJ2-1, with 8 bases identical to TRBD1. J lost 4 bases, V lost 9 bases, and 5 bases had no gene match. The CDR3 extends over 13 amino acids. CDR1 is LNHDA, CDR2 SQIVND, per germline (reference sequence).

Ten or more counts support this clonotype. The rearrangement joins TRBV12-3 or TRBV12-4 to TRBJ2-7; 7 nucleotides agree with TRBD1. After removal of 6 bases from V and 4 bases from J, the junction contained 12 bases not matched to a gene. CDR3 length: 15 residues. The CDR3 DNA reads as TGTGCCAGCAGGTGGGACCGGGACAGCGGATACGAGCAGTACTTC. Translating it yields CASRWDRDSGYEQYF.

This chain links TRBV5-1 with TRBJ2-1; D is possibly TRBD2 (5 bases). Germline CDR1 is SGHRS and CDR2 is YFSETQ. The V and J ends lost 5 bases and 0 bases respectively, with 9 bases between them. The CDR3 covers 14 residues. The CDR3 nucleotides are TGCGCCAGCAGTCGGGGTCACTCCTACAATGAGCAGTTCTTC. Translated, it gives CASSRGHSYNEQFF.

This clonotype turned up a few times. This rearrangement joins TRBV7-9 to TRBJ2-3, with D perhaps TRBD2 (6 bases). V gave up 2 bases and J gave up 0 bases, with 9 bases separating them. Germline V lookup: CDR1 SEHNR, CDR2 FQNEAQ (reference sequence). The CDR3 totals 15 residues. CDR3 in amino acids: CASSLRGDSTDTQYF. The CDR3 coding sequence is TGTGCCAGCAGCTTACGCGGGGACAGCACAGATACGCAGTATTTT.

This clonotype was observed a few times. The chain uses TRBV6-4 and TRBJ2-1; D uncertain. The germline V and J ends were trimmed by 3 bases and 4 bases, with 7 bases remaining between them. CDR3 length equals 13 residues. The germline CDR1 and CDR2 sequences are MRHNA and SNTAGT. CDR3 in amino acids: CASSDAQYNEQFF. The DNA for the CDR3 is TGTGCCAGCAGTGATGCACAGTACAATGAGCAGTTCTTC.

This clonotype appeared a few times. This chain links TRBV2 with TRBJ2-7; D might be TRBD2 (5 bases). The CDR3 sequence is 12 residues long. CDR1 SNHLY and CDR2 FYNNEI come from the germline V gene. V lost 6 bases to trimming and J lost 1 base, with 7 bases between them. CDR3 protein: CASRIASYEQYF. DNA for the CDR3: TGTGCCAGCAGGATAGCGTCCTACGAGCAGTACTTC.